The 2 T cell receptor beta chains listed next were all sequenced from one sample in a study of blood T cell repertoires in COVID-19. Method: immunoSEQ multiplex PCR; TCRdb's copy keeps in-frame clones and lacks some. The sample consists of some 100,000 clones, around 84% of them appearing once. The sequenced sample consisted of peripheral blood. These receptors originate from a woman aged 60 to 75 with acute or convalescent COVID-19.

The chain is built from TRBV19 and TRBJ2-2; 8 positions agree with TRBD1. The V segment lost 3 bases and the J segment 1 base; nucleotides outside the gene matches: 1. From germline, CDR1 is LNHDA and CDR2 SQIVND (reference sequence). The CDR3 extends over 15 amino acids. CDR3 sequence (DNA): TGTGCCAGTAGTATCGGGACAGGGAACACCGGGGAGCTGTTTTTT. Translated, it gives CASSIGTGNTGELFF.

This clone was recorded only once. This chain connects TRBV5-1 to TRBJ1-3; D is unresolved. The CDR3 totals 15 residues. Germline V gene lookup returns CDR1 SGHRS and CDR2 YFSETQ. V was cut by 3 bases and J by 0 bases, with 10 bases left in between. CDR3 nucleotides: TGCGCCAGCAGCTGGAGACTGGGCTCTGGAAACACCATATATTTT. It yields the protein CASSWRLGSGNTIYF.